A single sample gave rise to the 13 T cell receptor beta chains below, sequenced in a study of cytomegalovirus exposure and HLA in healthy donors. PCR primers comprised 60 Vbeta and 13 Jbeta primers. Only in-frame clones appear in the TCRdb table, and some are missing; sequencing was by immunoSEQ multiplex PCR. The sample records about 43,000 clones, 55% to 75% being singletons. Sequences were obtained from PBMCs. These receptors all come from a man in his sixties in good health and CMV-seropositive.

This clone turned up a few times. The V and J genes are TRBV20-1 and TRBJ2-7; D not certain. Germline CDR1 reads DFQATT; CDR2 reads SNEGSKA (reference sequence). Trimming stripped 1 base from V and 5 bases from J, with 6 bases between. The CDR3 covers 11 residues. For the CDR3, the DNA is TGCAGTGCTAGAGGAGAAAACGAGCAGTACTTC. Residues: CSARGENEQYF.

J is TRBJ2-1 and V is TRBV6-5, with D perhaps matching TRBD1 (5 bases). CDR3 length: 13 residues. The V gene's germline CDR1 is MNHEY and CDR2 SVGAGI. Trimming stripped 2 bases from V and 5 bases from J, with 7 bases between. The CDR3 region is CASSYLDNNEQFF. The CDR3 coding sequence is TGTGCCAGCAGTTACCTGGACAACAATGAGCAGTTCTTC.

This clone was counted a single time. The CDR3 reads CSASRGEQFF. CDR3 nucleotide sequence: TGCAGTGCTAGTCGAGGTGAGCAGTTCTTC. This chain uses TRBV20-1 with TRBJ2-7; D unresolved. The J call may be faulty, since TRBJ2-1 better matches the DNA end. Germline-derived CDR1 and CDR2 are DFQATT and SNEGSKA (reference sequence). The CDR3 is 10 amino acids.

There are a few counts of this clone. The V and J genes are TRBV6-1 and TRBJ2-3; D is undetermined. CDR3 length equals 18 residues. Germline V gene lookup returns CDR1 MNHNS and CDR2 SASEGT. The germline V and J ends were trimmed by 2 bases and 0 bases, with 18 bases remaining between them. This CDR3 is CASSERERATISTDTQYF. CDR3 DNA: TGTGCCAGCAGTGAAAGAGAACGAGCCACCATTAGCACAGATACGCAGTATTTT.

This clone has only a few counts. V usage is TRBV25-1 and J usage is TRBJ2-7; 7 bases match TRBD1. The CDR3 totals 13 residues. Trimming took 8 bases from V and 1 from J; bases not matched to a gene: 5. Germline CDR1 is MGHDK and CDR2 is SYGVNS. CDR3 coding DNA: TGTGCCAGCGAGGGGGCCTTTTCCTACGAGCAGTACTTC. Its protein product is CASEGAFSYEQYF.

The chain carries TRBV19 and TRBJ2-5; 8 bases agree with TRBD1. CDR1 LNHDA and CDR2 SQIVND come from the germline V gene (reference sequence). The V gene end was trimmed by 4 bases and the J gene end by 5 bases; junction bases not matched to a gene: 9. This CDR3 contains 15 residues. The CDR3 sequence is CASSKGATGGETQYF. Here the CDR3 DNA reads TGTGCCAGTAGTAAAGGCGCCACAGGGGGTGAGACCCAGTACTTC.

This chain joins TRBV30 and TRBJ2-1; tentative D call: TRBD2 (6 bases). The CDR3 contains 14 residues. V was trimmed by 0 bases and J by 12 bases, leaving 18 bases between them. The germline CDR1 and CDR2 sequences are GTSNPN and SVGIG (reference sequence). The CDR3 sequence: CAWSVGSGAAGQFF. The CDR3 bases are TGTGCCTGGAGTGTAGGCTCCGGGGCAGCGGGGCAGTTCTTC.

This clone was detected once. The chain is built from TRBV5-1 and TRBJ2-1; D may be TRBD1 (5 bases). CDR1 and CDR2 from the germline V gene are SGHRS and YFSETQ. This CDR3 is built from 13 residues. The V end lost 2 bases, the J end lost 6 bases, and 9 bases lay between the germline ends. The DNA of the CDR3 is TGCGCCAGCAGCTTAGGGGCCGTCAATGAGCAGTTCTTC. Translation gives CASSLGAVNEQFF.

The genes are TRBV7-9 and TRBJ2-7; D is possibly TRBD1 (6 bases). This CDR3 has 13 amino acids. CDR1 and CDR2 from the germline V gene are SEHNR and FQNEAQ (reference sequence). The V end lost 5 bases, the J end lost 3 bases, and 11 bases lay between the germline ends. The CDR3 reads CASSPGALYEQYF. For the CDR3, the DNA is TGTGCCAGCAGCCCAGGGGCCCTCTACGAGCAGTACTTC.

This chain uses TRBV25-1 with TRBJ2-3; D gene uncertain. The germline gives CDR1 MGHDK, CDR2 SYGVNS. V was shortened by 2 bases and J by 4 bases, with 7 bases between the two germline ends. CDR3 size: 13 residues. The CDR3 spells CASSEVSADTQYF. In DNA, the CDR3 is TGTGCCAGCAGTGAAGTGAGCGCAGATACGCAGTATTTT.

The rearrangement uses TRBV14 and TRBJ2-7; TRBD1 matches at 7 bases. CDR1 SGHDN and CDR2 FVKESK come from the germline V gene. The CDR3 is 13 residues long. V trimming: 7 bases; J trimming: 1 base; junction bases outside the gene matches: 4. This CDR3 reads CASNRQGSYEQYF. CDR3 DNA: TGTGCCAGCAATCGACAGGGTTCCTACGAGCAGTACTTC.

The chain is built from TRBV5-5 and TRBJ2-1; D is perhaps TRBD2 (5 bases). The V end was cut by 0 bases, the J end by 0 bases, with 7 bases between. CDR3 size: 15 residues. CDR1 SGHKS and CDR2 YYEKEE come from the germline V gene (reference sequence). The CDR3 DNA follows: TGTGCCAGCAGCTTGGGGGAGAGCTCCTACAATGAGCAGTTCTTC. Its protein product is CASSLGESSYNEQFF.

For the CDR3, the DNA is TGTGCCATCAGTGAGTCGAGTTTGGTTAGCGGGAGAGAGGACAATGAGCAGTTCTTC. This sequence encodes CAISESSLVSGREDNEQFF. V usage is TRBV10-3 and J usage is TRBJ2-1; 9 nucleotides align to TRBD2. The CDR3 has 19 residues. V shed 0 bases, J shed 5 bases, and the junction held 14 bases outside the gene matches. CDR1 and CDR2 from the germline V gene are ENHRY and SYGVKD.